This TCR beta chain originates from a study of T cells after yellow fever vaccination. Findings and caveats of the study: It was a small share of clonotypes that appeared in both CD4 and CD8 compartments.

This clonotype showed up just a few times. No antigen is known for it. TCRdb re-derived calls from the 5' RACE reads in MiXCR, one entry per CDR3 protein. The table has hundreds of thousands of distinct CDR3 sequences, less than 9.5% seen once. The V and J ends lost 5 bases and 0 bases respectively, with 10 bases between them. The CDR3 totals 13 residues. Per the germline V gene, CDR1 is DFQATT and CDR2 is SNEGSKA (reference sequence). The J gene is TRBJ1-1, the V gene TRBV20-1; D not resolved. This TCR came from a man younger than 35 who received the YFV17D yellow fever vaccine. The sequences come from CD4+ T cells sorted from PBMCs, collected 5 days after the yellow fever booster vaccination. CDR3 coding DNA: TGCAGTGCTGAAGAAGTCCTGAACACTGAAGCTTTCTTT. Its protein product is CSAEEVLNTEAFF.